This T cell receptor (beta chain) was sequenced during a study of identical twins. Overall study findings and caveats: A lower insertion count was a feature of abundant cord blood beta clonotypes, with no such feature in memory repertoires.

After template switching added a universal primer site, the resulting cDNA carried unique molecular identifiers. Via MiXCR, TCRdb re-called the 5' RACE reads, giving one row per CDR3 protein. In the table there are some 1,700,000 distinct CDR3 sequences, 32% of which are singletons. Of note for this clonotype: Antigen specificity is unknown.

Germline lookup yields CDR1 MDHEN and CDR2 SYDVKM. The CDR3 consists of 14 residues. V was cut by 3 bases and J by 6 bases, with 11 bases left in between. The origin of this receptor is a newborn girl in good health. Sequencing used cord blood. This chain connects TRBV28 to TRBJ2-2, with D perhaps TRBD1 (6 bases). The CDR3 region is CASSLVQGAGELFF. CDR3 DNA sequence: TGTGCCAGCAGTTTGGTACAGGGCGCCGGGGAGCTGTTTTTT.